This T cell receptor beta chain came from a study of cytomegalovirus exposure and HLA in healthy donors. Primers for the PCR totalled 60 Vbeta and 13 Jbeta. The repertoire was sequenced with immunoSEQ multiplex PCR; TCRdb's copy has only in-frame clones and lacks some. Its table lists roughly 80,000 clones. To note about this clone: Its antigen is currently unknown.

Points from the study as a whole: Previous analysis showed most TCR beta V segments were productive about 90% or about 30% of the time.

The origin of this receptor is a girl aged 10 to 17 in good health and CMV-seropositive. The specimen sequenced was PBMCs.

The CDR3 DNA reads TGTGCCAGCTGGGGAGATTTTTACGAGCAGTACTTC. Translation gives CASWGDFYEQYF. The V and J genes are TRBV12-1 and TRBJ2-7; TRBD2 is the table's D call, not checked against the DNA. TRBV12-1 is reported as a pseudogene. The CDR3 loop spans 12 amino acids.